This T cell receptor (beta chain) was sequenced during a study of CD8 T cells in Susac syndrome. CDR1 and CDR2 (germline): SQVTM, ANQGSEA. The CDR3 runs 12 residues. V lost 6 bases and J 7 bases, leaving 15 bases between the germline ends. Reverse transcription of roughly 0.45 to 1 ug RNA used random hexamers. Across 54 Vbeta and 13 Jbeta, TCR beta CDR3 was amplified with immunoSEQ multiplex PCR. TCRdb analysed the immunoSEQ multiplex PCR reads with MiXCR anew, one entry per CDR3 protein. The sample has roughly 200,000 distinct CDR3 sequences, roughly 94% seen once. This receptor was obtained from a human donor with multiple sclerosis. The material sequenced was CD4+ T cells from PBMCs. The chain joins TRBV29-1 to TRBJ1-2; D not certain. The CDR3 reads CSVRTPEIGYTF. The DNA of the CDR3 is TGCAGCGTGAGAACCCCCGAGATTGGCTACACCTTC. The full variable domain, completed using reference TRBV29-1 and TRBJ1-2, is SAVISQKPSRDICQRGTSLTIQCQVDSQVTMMFWYRQQPGQSLTLIATANQGSEATYESGFVIDKFPISRPNLTFSTLTVSNMSPEDSSIYLCSVRTPEIGYTFGSGTRLTVV.